This T cell receptor (beta chain) was identified during a study of shared clonotypes between healthy human individuals. With respect to this clone: Its antigen is unidentified.

It was across several immunoSEQ plates that each subset's genomic DNA was evenly split. Assay: immunoSEQ multiplex PCR; the TCRdb copy retains only in-frame clones and omits some. The sample has about 2.2 million clones; around 93% are singletons. The study's findings and limits: Non-shared clonotypes were found to have lower generation probabilities than the clonotypes that were shared by all four of the sorted-subset donors.

Selected positively for CCR7 and CD45RO-negative, naive CD8 cells excluded terminally differentiated effector memory CD45RA+ cells. This TCR was recovered from a man between 18 and 29 years old in good health. Some clones in this sample may be carry-over from other donors' samples. The specimen was naive CD8+ T cells from PBMCs.

DNA for the CDR3: TGTGCCAGCAGTGACAAGGGACTACTAGGGAGCTATGAGCAGTTCTTC. Amino acid sequence: CASSDKGLLGSYEQFF. The chain recombines TRBV2 with TRBJ2-1; 7 positions agree with TRBD2. The ends lost 3 bases at V and 8 bases at J; junction bases unmatched: 13. The CDR3 covers 16 residues. Germline CDR1 and CDR2: SNHLY and FYNNEI.